These 2 T cell receptor beta chains share one sample of origin, sequenced in a study of PD-L1 blockade in urothelial cancer. Regarding time point: pretreatment peripheral blood. Clones were sequenced by immunoSEQ multiplex PCR, and TCRdb holds only the in-frame ones, with some missing. The sample has 45,000 to 60,000 clones; 82% are singletons. Sequencing used PBMCs, obtained around atezolizumab (anti-PD-L1) treatment. Source of these receptors: a man between 50 and 59 years old with urothelial cancer.

The genes are TRBV5-1 and TRBJ2-1; TRBD1 aligns across 9 bases. J lost 3 bases, V lost 4 bases, and 5 bases had no gene match. The CDR3 sequence is 15 residues long. Germline V gives CDR1 SGHRS, CDR2 YFSETQ. For the CDR3, the DNA is TGCGCCAGCAGCACCTCGGGACAGGGCTACAATGAGCAGTTCTTC. Residues: CASSTSGQGYNEQFF.

The CDR3 protein is CAIEREVGYEQYF. The CDR3 nucleotides read TGTGCCATCGAGAGGGAGGTAGGCTACGAGCAGTACTTC. The chain is built from TRBV10-3 and TRBJ2-7; maybe TRBD2 (6 bases). The CDR3 consists of 13 residues. The V gene lost 8 bases and the J gene lost 3 bases, with 14 bases spanning the gap. Germline-derived CDR1 and CDR2 are ENHRY and SYGVKD.